This passage covers 10 T cell receptor beta chains from one sample sequenced in a study of blood T cell repertoires in COVID-19. Produced via immunoSEQ multiplex PCR; TCRdb's table is partial and in-frame only. The data contain some 200,000 clones, roughly 82% of them singletons. Specimen: peripheral blood. These receptors were collected from a man in his fifties with active or convalescent COVID-19.

The rearrangement links TRBV29-1 to TRBJ2-3, with TRBD1 as a possible D gene (6 bases). This CDR3 is built from 14 residues. V lost 5 bases and J 6 bases, leaving 18 bases between the germline ends. Germline assignment: CDR1 SQVTM and CDR2 ANQGSEA. The CDR3 reads CSVLLGASRDTQYF. The CDR3 DNA is TGCAGCGTTCTATTGGGGGCGTCCCGGGATACGCAGTATTTT.

A single count supports this clone. V is TRBV21-1 and J is TRBJ1-5; the D segment call TRBD1 is taken from the table without a DNA check. TRBV21-1 is flagged as a pseudogene. This CDR3 is built from 15 residues. The CDR3 bases are TGTGCCAGCAGCAAAGGGCAGGGGGCGGCCCAGCCCCAGCATTTT. Translation gives CASSKGQGAAQPQHF.

The chain joins TRBV5-1 to TRBJ2-4; maybe TRBD1 (5 bases). The CDR3 is 13 residues long. V was shortened by 4 bases and J by 8 bases, with 13 bases between the two germline ends. CDR1 and CDR2 from the germline V gene are SGHRS and YFSETQ. CDR3 loop: CASSTAQGDIQYF. The CDR3 bases are TGCGCCAGCAGCACAGCTCAGGGTGACATTCAGTACTTC.

J is TRBJ2-2 and V is TRBV9, with TRBD2 matching 7 bases. The length of the CDR3 is 16 residues. Germline V CDR1 and CDR2: SGDLS, YYNGEE. Trimming cost V 0 bases and J 1 base; bases outside gene matches: 3. CDR3 in DNA: TGTGCCAGCAGCGTAGTAGGGACTATGAACACCGGGGAGCTGTTTTTT. Translation gives CASSVVGTMNTGELFF.

V and J are TRBV5-4 and TRBJ1-2; TRBD1 matches 10 bases. V lost 4 bases, J lost 7 bases, and 7 bases stayed unmatched. The CDR3 length is 14 residues. Germline V gives CDR1 SGHNT, CDR2 YYREEE (reference sequence). DNA of the CDR3: TGTGCCAGCAGCGGCAGGGACAGGGGTGGTGGCTACACCTTC. The encoded protein is CASSGRDRGGGYTF.

The V gene is TRBV19, the J gene TRBJ2-6; the D gene is possibly TRBD1 (6 bases). The V gene lost 5 bases and the J gene lost 0 bases, with 17 bases spanning the gap. There are 18 residues in the CDR3. Looked up from germline, CDR1 is LNHDA and CDR2 is SQIVND (reference sequence). This chain's CDR3 is CASSVTRDNPSGANVLTF. Here the CDR3 DNA reads TGTGCCAGTAGTGTAACCCGGGACAACCCCTCTGGGGCCAACGTCCTGACTTTC.

V and J are TRBV6-5 and TRBJ1-2; possibly TRBD1 for D (6 bases). Germline CDR1 and CDR2: MNHEY and SVGAGI. The ends were cut back, 6 bases at V and 6 bases at J, with 17 bases in the middle. This CDR3 is 14 amino acids long. CDR3 sequence (DNA): TGTGCCAGCAGCGCTTCACAGGGAGAGGATGGCTACACCTTC. Protein sequence: CASSASQGEDGYTF.

This chain uses TRBV2 with TRBJ2-5; tentative D call: TRBD1 (6 bases). With 3 bases removed from V and 2 bases from J, the gap between germline ends came to 10 bases. The CDR3 loop spans 14 amino acids. The V gene's germline CDR1 is SNHLY and CDR2 FYNNEI. The CDR3 protein is CASSEGARQETQYF. CDR3 coding DNA: TGTGCCAGCAGTGAGGGGGCCAGACAAGAGACCCAGTACTTC.

The chain links TRBV6-5 to TRBJ1-2; weak D call: TRBD1 (5 bases). Trimming stripped 6 bases from V and 0 bases from J, with 14 bases between. CDR1 is MNHEY, CDR2 SVGAGI, per germline. This CDR3 is built from 15 residues. The CDR3, as DNA: TGTGCCAGCAGGCGGGGGTCAGGGACTAACTATGGCTACACCTTC. Translation: CASRRGSGTNYGYTF.

This chain connects TRBV18 to TRBJ1-2, with a possible D match to TRBD1 (6 bases). The V and J ends lost 4 bases and 4 bases respectively, with 16 bases between them. This CDR3 has 15 amino acids. Germline values: CDR1 KGHSH, CDR2 LQKENI. The CDR3 region is CASSRARGAGYGYTF. The CDR3 region has the DNA TGTGCCAGCTCACGGGCCAGGGGAGCTGGCTATGGCTACACCTTC.